The source of this TCR beta chain is a study of blood T cell repertoires in COVID-19. Study information: The origin of the acute and convalescent COVID-19 samples was the United States, Italy and Spain. T cells, B-cell-depleted T cells, or PBMCs provided the cDNA or gDNA that served as material.

CDR3 size: 16 residues. CDR1 is MDHEN and CDR2 is SYDVKM in the germline V gene. After removal of 4 bases from V and 6 bases from J, the junction contained 11 bases not matched to a gene. Source study methods: From reference gene primer amplification, estimates of nucleated cell counts were derived. The data were produced by immunoSEQ multiplex PCR, yet TCRdb's version contains in-frame clones alone and is incomplete. V, J and clone size are those of that table, while D and trimming were read from the DNA. The data contain just under 300,000 clones, approximately 86% of them seen just once; the ten biggest clones take up 1% to 1.5%.

The chain is built from TRBV28 and TRBJ2-2; 7 positions agree with TRBD1. Sequenced input: peripheral blood. This receptor was obtained from a man in his 70s with acute or convalescent COVID-19. DNA for the CDR3: TGTGCCAGCAGTTCTACCCTGGGACAGCGCGCCGGGGAGCTGTTTTTT. This codes for CASSSTLGQRAGELFF. The entire variable domain, with the rest obtained from reference TRBV28 and TRBJ2-2, is as follows: DVKVTQSSRYLVKRTGEKVFLECVQDMDHENMFWYRQDPGLGLRLIYFSYDVKMKEKGDIPEGYSVSREKKERFSLILESASTNQTSMYLCASSSTLGQRAGELFFGEGSRLTVL.